The 14 T cell receptor beta chains reported below all come from one sample, sequenced in a study of control samples from healthy donors and cancer patients. Libraries were prepared by immunoSEQ multiplex PCR; TCRdb keeps only in-frame clonotypes and omits some of them. The sample lists some 2,000 clones, around three quarters occurring once. The sequenced sample was formalin-fixed, paraffin-embedded tissue. These receptors were obtained from a female donor with lung cancer.

This sequence joins TRBV7-2 and TRBJ2-1, with D possibly being TRBD2 (5 bases). The CDR3 extends over 14 amino acids. The germline gives CDR1 SGHTA, CDR2 FQGNSA. V was trimmed by 6 bases and J by 6 bases, leaving 15 bases between them. CDR3 residues: CASSRSGIVNEQFF. The CDR3 DNA follows: TGTGCCAGCAGTAGATCCGGGATCGTCAATGAGCAGTTCTTC.

CDR3 sequence: CASSFTSGSPAGELFF. The DNA of the CDR3 is TGTGCCAGCAGTTTCACTAGCGGGAGTCCCGCCGGGGAGCTGTTTTTT. This chain links TRBV27 with TRBJ2-2; 11 bases align to TRBD2. Germline V lookup: CDR1 MNHEY, CDR2 SMNVEV (reference sequence). The CDR3 covers 16 residues. Losses at the gene ends were 3 bases for V and 6 bases for J; bases not matched to a gene: 6.

The count of this clone is one. The chain employs TRBV18 and TRBJ1-4, with D perhaps TRBD1 (6 bases). The CDR3 sequence is 15 residues long. The V and J ends lost 3 bases and 2 bases respectively, with 10 bases between them. The V gene's germline CDR1 is KGHSH and CDR2 LQKENI. The CDR3 DNA reads as TGTGCCAGCTCACCCCCAGGGGTCACTAATGAAAAACTGTTTTTT. It is translated as CASSPPGVTNEKLFF.

The chain links TRBV5-4 to TRBJ1-5; D uncertain. The CDR3 sequence is 14 residues long. The V end was cut by 0 bases, the J end by 5 bases, with 9 bases between. Germline CDR1 reads SGHNT; CDR2 reads YYREEE (reference sequence). CDR3 in amino acids: CASSLGGRDQPQHF. The CDR3, as DNA: TGTGCCAGCAGCTTGGGAGGGAGGGATCAGCCCCAGCATTTT.

The rearrangement links TRBV25-1 to TRBJ1-2, with D unclear. V was clipped by 5 bases and J by 7 bases, with 11 bases between them. Germline-derived CDR1 and CDR2 are MGHDK and SYGVNS. This CDR3 spans 12 amino acids. This CDR3 is CASSLGFSGYTF. DNA for the CDR3: TGTGCCAGCAGTTTAGGATTTTCTGGCTACACCTTC.

This clone was seen more than once but under ten times. V gene TRBV6-5 combines with J gene TRBJ1-6; 8 bases map to TRBD1. Germline V CDR1 and CDR2: MNHEY, SVGAGI. The CDR3 length is 15 residues. Trimming took 7 bases from V and 10 from J; bases not matched to a gene: 12. CDR3 sequence reads: CASTWNGQGHSPLHF. The DNA for the CDR3 is TGTGCCAGCACTTGGAATGGACAGGGCCACTCACCCCTCCACTTT.

The J gene is TRBJ2-3, the V gene TRBV28; no reliable D call. Germline CDR1 is MDHEN and CDR2 is SYDVKM. This CDR3 has 15 amino acids. Trimming left V 3 bases short and J 0 bases short, with 10 bases between. Here the CDR3 reads CASSLGGTSTDTQYF. The CDR3 nucleotides are TGTGCCAGCAGTTTGGGCGGAACTAGCACAGATACGCAGTATTTT.

The V call is TRBV7-9, the J call TRBJ2-1; 8 nucleotides agree with TRBD1. Losses at the gene ends were 5 bases for V and 13 bases for J; bases not matched to a gene: 16. Per germline, CDR1 SEHNR and CDR2 FQNEAQ (reference sequence). The CDR3 runs to 15 residues. CDR3 bases: TGTGCCAGCAGCCCGACGGGACAGGCTCTAGGGTCCCAGTTCTTC. Translated, it gives CASSPTGQALGSQFF.

This clone was seen once. A much larger clonotype is one base distant, so this may be a read error. The V and J genes are TRBV9 and TRBJ2-5; possible D gene TRBD1, 5 bases. The germline V gene encodes CDR1 SGDLS and CDR2 YYNGEE. Deletions cut 2 bases from V and 4 bases from J, with 9 bases between. This CDR3 has 13 amino acids. Written as DNA, the CDR3 is TGTGCCAGCAGCGTCAGGGATAGAGAGACCCAGTACTTC. It translates to CASSVRDRETQYF. The entire variable domain, with the rest obtained from reference TRBV9 and TRBJ2-5, is as follows: DSGVTQTPKHLITATGQRVTLRCSPRSGDLSVYWYQQSLDQGLQFLIQYYNGEERAKGNILERFSAQQFPDLHSELNLSSLELGDSALYFCASSVRDRETQYFGPGTRLLVL.

With respect to this clone: At one end the junction does not follow the germline gene, possibly because of a read error. This chain uses TRBV13 with TRBJ2-7; maybe TRBD2 (6 bases). The CDR3 sequence is 13 residues long. Germline-derived CDR1 and CDR2 are PRHDT and FYEKMQ (reference sequence). CDR3 bases: TGTGCCTGCAGCGGGCAGAGCTCCTACGAGCAGTACTTC. It yields the protein CACSGQSSYEQYF.

The CDR3 DNA reads TGTGCCAGCAGCTTGGACGCTAGCTCCTACAATGAGCAGTTCTTC. Translating it yields CASSLDASSYNEQFF. The gene calls are TRBV7-3 and TRBJ2-1; the D is unclear. Germline V gene lookup returns CDR1 SGHTA and CDR2 FQGTGA. The CDR3 length is 15 residues. V was trimmed by 3 bases and J by 0 bases, leaving 9 bases between them.

The CDR3 DNA reads TGTGCCACCAGTGACACAGGGGGCCCAAATCAGCCCCAGCATTTT. As protein: CATSDTGGPNQPQHF. This chain joins TRBV24-1 and TRBJ1-5; 9 bases map to TRBD1. J lost 4 bases, V lost 4 bases, and 4 bases had no gene match. Germline V gene lookup returns CDR1 KGHDR and CDR2 SFDVKD. The CDR3 has 15 amino acids.

This chain links TRBV28 with TRBJ2-3; D ambiguous. Germline V gives CDR1 MDHEN, CDR2 SYDVKM. Trimming removed 6 bases at V and 5 bases at J, with 15 bases between. The CDR3 runs to 14 residues. CDR3 residues: CASSPAGQLDTQYF. For the CDR3, the DNA is TGTGCCAGCAGCCCGGCCGGGCAGTTAGATACGCAGTATTTT. The complete variable domain, with remaining parts taken from reference TRBV28 and TRBJ2-3, reads DVKVTQSSRYLVKRTGEKVFLECVQDMDHENMFWYRQDPGLGLRLIYFSYDVKMKEKGDIPEGYSVSREKKERFSLILESASTNQTSMYLCASSPAGQLDTQYFGPGTRLTVL.

The chain links TRBV6-5 to TRBJ2-7; TRBD2 aligns across 9 bases. The CDR3 is 14 amino acids. Germline values: CDR1 MNHEY, CDR2 SVGAGI. Trimming cost V 6 bases and J 6 bases; bases outside gene matches: 9. The CDR3 nucleotides are TGTGCCAGCAGCTCCGGGACTAGCTCCCTCGAGCAGTACTTC. Protein product: CASSSGTSSLEQYF.